This is a list of T cell receptor beta chains from one sample in a study of T cell responses to AZD1222 COVID-19 vaccine. Sequencing used immunoSEQ multiplex PCR; TCRdb keeps in-frame clones, though not all of them. In the table there are around 140,000 clones, just under 95% of which are singletons. The sample was peripheral blood, taken on day 0 of AZD1222 vaccination. These TCRs come from an adult in good health. Both conserved end residues are part of each CDR3. The order of the fields is CDR3 length, J gene, V gene, CDR3 protein.

CDR3 length: 16; J gene: TRBJ2-5; V gene: TRBV10-3; CDR3 protein: CAISEPPGQDQETQYF
CDR3 length: 15; J gene: TRBJ2-2; V gene: TRBV27; CDR3 protein: CASSGGQGNTGELFF
CDR3 length: 14; J gene: TRBJ2-1; V gene: TRBV19; CDR3 protein: CASSFVGTSHVPFF
CDR3 length: 20; J gene: TRBJ2-1; V gene: TRBV5-1; CDR3 protein: CASSLESLAGGPRTYNEQFF
CDR3 length: 11; J gene: TRBJ2-7; V gene: TRBV11-1; CDR3 protein: CASSLSGEQYF
CDR3 length: 13; J gene: TRBJ2-4; V gene: TRBV18; CDR3 protein: CASSPTTKNIQYF
CDR3 length: 15; J gene: TRBJ2-1; V gene: TRBV18; CDR3 protein: CASSPTPFSRNEQFF
CDR3 length: 14; J gene: TRBJ2-1; V gene: TRBV2; CDR3 protein: CASSAISGEAKGFF
CDR3 length: 16; J gene: TRBJ1-3; V gene: TRBV6-2/TRBV6-3; CDR3 protein: CASSYTQLTTGNTIYF
CDR3 length: 14; J gene: TRBJ2-1; V gene: TRBV24-1; CDR3 protein: CATQDPLHSNEQFF
CDR3 length: 15; J gene: TRBJ2-5; V gene: TRBV9; CDR3 protein: CASSVGSGSHSDQYF
CDR3 length: 13; J gene: TRBJ2-2; V gene: TRBV24-1; CDR3 protein: CATSVAATGELFF
CDR3 length: 14; J gene: TRBJ2-7; V gene: TRBV7-8; CDR3 protein: CASSLGGDSYEQYF
CDR3 length: 20; J gene: TRBJ2-6; V gene: TRBV19; CDR3 protein: CASRYKNRGLRYSGANVLTF
CDR3 length: 14; J gene: TRBJ2-1; V gene: TRBV19; CDR3 protein: CASSIVSGSAEQFF
CDR3 length: 13; J gene: TRBJ2-7; V gene: TRBV12-3/TRBV12-4; CDR3 protein: CASRETGGQEQYF
CDR3 length: 15; J gene: TRBJ2-2; V gene: TRBV7-3; CDR3 protein: CASSPQTGSTGELFF
CDR3 length: 14; J gene: TRBJ2-3; V gene: TRBV7-3; CDR3 protein: CASSPGGAGDTQYF
CDR3 length: 12; J gene: TRBJ2-7; V gene: TRBV7-9; CDR3 protein: CASSYSLGEQYF
CDR3 length: 14; J gene: TRBJ1-2; V gene: TRBV27; CDR3 protein: CASSLSGQGFGYTF
CDR3 length: 13; J gene: TRBJ1-1; V gene: TRBV2; CDR3 protein: CASSVQGNTEAFF
CDR3 length: 20; J gene: TRBJ1-5; V gene: TRBV11-2; CDR3 protein: CASSLEGTGGDEYSNQPQHF
CDR3 length: 14; J gene: TRBJ2-1; V gene: TRBV5-6; CDR3 protein: CASSLGQGYNEQFF
CDR3 length: 10; J gene: TRBJ1-1; V gene: TRBV2; CDR3 protein: CASTGRGAFF
CDR3 length: 17; J gene: TRBJ2-5; V gene: TRBV10-3; CDR3 protein: CAISDPRLAGVRETQYF
CDR3 length: 14; J gene: TRBJ2-3; V gene: TRBV6-5; CDR3 protein: CASSYARNTDTQYF
CDR3 length: 13; J gene: TRBJ1-2; V gene: TRBV12-3/TRBV12-4; CDR3 protein: CASSLADSYGYTF
CDR3 length: 15; J gene: TRBJ2-7; V gene: TRBV3-1/TRBV3-2; CDR3 protein: CASSQSIHRDYEQYF
CDR3 length: 13; J gene: TRBJ2-1; V gene: TRBV10-1; CDR3 protein: CASSESPGQEAVF
CDR3 length: 13; J gene: TRBJ2-1; V gene: TRBV3-1/TRBV3-2; CDR3 protein: CASSPSYRAEQFF
CDR3 length: 12; J gene: TRBJ1-2; V gene: TRBV27; CDR3 protein: CVCRLLNYGYTF
CDR3 length: 13; J gene: TRBJ2-7; V gene: TRBV12-3/TRBV12-4; CDR3 protein: CASSLGVVYEQYF
CDR3 length: 13; J gene: TRBJ2-3; V gene: TRBV24-1; CDR3 protein: CATGTGSTDTQYF
CDR3 length: 15; J gene: TRBJ2-1; V gene: TRBV5-6; CDR3 protein: CASSSRGRAYNEQFF
CDR3 length: 15; J gene: TRBJ1-6; V gene: TRBV20-1; CDR3 protein: CSASRGWELDSPLHF
CDR3 length: 15; J gene: TRBJ2-7; V gene: TRBV6-4; CDR3 protein: CASSPVHAEGHEQYF
CDR3 length: 13; J gene: TRBJ2-5; V gene: TRBV6-5; CDR3 protein: CASSSRGPETQYF
CDR3 length: 14; J gene: TRBJ1-2; V gene: TRBV28; CDR3 protein: CASSLRDRRYGYTF
CDR3 length: 18; J gene: TRBJ2-6; V gene: TRBV27; CDR3 protein: CASSFRDRGSSGANVLTF
CDR3 length: 15; J gene: TRBJ2-4; V gene: TRBV28; CDR3 protein: CASSPASDRGRIQYF
CDR3 length: 15; J gene: TRBJ2-3; V gene: TRBV9; CDR3 protein: CASSEAGTGADTQYF
CDR3 length: 17; J gene: TRBJ2-1; V gene: TRBV11-2; CDR3 protein: CASSPAPASGYYNEQFF
CDR3 length: 13; J gene: TRBJ1-2; V gene: TRBV27; CDR3 protein: CASSFREGYGYTF
CDR3 length: 11; J gene: TRBJ2-5; V gene: TRBV11-2; CDR3 protein: CASSLGATQYF
CDR3 length: 15; J gene: TRBJ2-7; V gene: TRBV27; CDR3 protein: CASSSLAGAPPPQYF
CDR3 length: 18; J gene: TRBJ2-7; V gene: TRBV5-1; CDR3 protein: CASSQSLAGGRGRYEQYF
CDR3 length: 15; J gene: TRBJ2-5; V gene: TRBV5-1; CDR3 protein: CASSLYNSEGETQYF
CDR3 length: 13; J gene: TRBJ1-6; V gene: TRBV13; CDR3 protein: CASSPLQGSPLHF